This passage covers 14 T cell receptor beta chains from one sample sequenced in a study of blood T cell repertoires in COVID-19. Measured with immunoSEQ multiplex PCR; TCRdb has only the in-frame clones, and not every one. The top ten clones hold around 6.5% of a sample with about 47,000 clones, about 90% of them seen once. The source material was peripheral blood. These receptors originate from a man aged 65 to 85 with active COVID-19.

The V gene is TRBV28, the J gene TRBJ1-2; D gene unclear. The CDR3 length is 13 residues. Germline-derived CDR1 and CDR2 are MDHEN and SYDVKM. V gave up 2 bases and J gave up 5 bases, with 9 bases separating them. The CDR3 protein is CASSLGRLYGYTF. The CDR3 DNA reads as TGTGCCAGCAGTTTAGGCCGATTATATGGCTACACCTTC.

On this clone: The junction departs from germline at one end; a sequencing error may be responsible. The CDR3 nucleotides read TGTGCCAGCAGCTCACGACAAGGACAGCGGCGAGAATTT. The encoded protein is CASSSRQGQRREF. This sequence joins TRBV7-2 and TRBJ1-1, with D perhaps TRBD1 (6 bases). Germline-derived CDR1 and CDR2 are SGHTA and FQGNSA. This CDR3 region has 13 residues.

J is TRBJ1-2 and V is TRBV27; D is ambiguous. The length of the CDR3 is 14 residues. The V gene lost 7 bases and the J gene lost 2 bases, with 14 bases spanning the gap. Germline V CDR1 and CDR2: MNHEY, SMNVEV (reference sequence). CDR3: CASKSPGLNYGYTF. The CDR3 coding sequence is TGTGCCAGCAAATCTCCCGGTCTGAACTATGGCTACACCTTC.

The CDR3: CASSTAHYEQYF. CDR3 DNA: TGTGCCAGCAGCACTGCGCACTACGAGCAGTACTTC. The V gene is TRBV6-7, the J gene TRBJ2-7, with D uncertain. TRBV6-7 is labeled an ORF, and its function is uncertain. The CDR3 extends over 12 amino acids. V was pared by 6 bases and J by 3 bases, with 9 bases between.

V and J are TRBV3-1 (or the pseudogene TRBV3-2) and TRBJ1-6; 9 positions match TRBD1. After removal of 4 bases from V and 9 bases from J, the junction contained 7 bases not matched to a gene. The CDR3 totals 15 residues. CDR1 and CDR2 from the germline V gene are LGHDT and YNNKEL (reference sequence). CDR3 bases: TGTGCCAGCAGCCTTAAGACAGGGGGTAGTTCACCCCTCCACTTT. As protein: CASSLKTGGSSPLHF.

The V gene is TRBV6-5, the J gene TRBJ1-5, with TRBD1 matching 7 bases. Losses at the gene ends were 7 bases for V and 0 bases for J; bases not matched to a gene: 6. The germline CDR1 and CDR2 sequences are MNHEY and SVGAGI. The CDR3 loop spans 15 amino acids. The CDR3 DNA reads TGTGCCAGCAAGCCGGGACAGCATAGCAATCAGCCCCAGCATTTT. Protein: CASKPGQHSNQPQHF.

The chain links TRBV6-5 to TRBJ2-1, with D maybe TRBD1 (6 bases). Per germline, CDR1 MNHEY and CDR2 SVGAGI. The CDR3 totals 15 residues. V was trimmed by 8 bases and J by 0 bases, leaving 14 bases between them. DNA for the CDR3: TGTGCCAGCCTAGGACAGCCGAGCTCCTACAATGAGCAGTTCTTC. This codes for CASLGQPSSYNEQFF.

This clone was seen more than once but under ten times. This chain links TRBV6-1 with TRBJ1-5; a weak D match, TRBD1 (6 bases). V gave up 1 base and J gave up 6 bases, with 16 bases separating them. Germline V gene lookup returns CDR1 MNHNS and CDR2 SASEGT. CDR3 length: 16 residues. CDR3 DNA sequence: TGTGCCAGCAGTGAAGTCGGGGGGGCCGTTGCTCAGCCCCAGCATTTT. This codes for CASSEVGGAVAQPQHF.

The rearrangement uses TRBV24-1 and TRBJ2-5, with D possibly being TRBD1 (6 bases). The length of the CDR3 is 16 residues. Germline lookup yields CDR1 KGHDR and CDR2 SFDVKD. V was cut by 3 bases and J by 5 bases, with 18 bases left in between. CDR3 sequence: CATSDTGTPKRETQYF. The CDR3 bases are TGTGCCACCAGTGATACCGGGACACCGAAGAGGGAGACCCAGTACTTC.

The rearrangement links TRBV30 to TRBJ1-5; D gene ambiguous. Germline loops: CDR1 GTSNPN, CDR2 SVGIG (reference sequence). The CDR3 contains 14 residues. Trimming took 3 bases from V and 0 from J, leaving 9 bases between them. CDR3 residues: CAWRGRNSNQPQHF. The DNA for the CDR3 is TGTGCCTGGAGGGGCAGGAATAGCAATCAGCCCCAGCATTTT.

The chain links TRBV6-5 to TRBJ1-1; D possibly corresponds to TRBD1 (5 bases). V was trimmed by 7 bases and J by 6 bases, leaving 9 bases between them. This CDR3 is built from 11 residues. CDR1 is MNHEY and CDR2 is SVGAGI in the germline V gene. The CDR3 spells CASKWGAEAFF. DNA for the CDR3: TGTGCCAGCAAATGGGGCGCTGAAGCTTTCTTT.

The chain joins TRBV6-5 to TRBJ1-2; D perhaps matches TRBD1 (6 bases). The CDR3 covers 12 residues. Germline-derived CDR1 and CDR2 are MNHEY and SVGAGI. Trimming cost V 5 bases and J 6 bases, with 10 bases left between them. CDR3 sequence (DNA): TGTGCCAGCAGTACTGGGACACATGGCTACACCTTC. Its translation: CASSTGTHGYTF.

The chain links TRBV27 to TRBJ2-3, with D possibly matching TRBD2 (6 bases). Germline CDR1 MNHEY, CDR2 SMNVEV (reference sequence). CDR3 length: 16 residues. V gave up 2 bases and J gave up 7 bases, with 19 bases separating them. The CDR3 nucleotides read TGTGCCAGCAGTTTACTAGCGACAAGCCGGGGGAATACGCAGTATTTT. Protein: CASSLLATSRGNTQYF.

The CDR3 DNA is TGTGCCAGCAGTTTCAGGGTCACGGCTTATGGCTACACCTTC. It translates to CASSFRVTAYGYTF. This sequence joins TRBV6-2 or TRBV6-3 and TRBJ1-2; a possible D gene is TRBD1 (5 bases). The CDR3 runs to 14 residues. The V end lost 4 bases, the J end lost 5 bases, and 14 bases lay between the germline ends. Germline lookup yields CDR1 MNHEY and CDR2 SVGEGT.